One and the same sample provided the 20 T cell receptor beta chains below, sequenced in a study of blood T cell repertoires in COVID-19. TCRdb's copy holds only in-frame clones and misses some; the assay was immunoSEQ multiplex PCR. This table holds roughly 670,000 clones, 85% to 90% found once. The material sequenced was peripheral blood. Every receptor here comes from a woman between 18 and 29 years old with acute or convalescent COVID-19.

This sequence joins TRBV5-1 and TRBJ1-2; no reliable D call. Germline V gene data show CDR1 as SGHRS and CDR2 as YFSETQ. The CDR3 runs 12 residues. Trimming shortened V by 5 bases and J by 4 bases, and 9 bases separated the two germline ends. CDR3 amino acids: CASSVSRYGYTF. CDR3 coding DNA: TGCGCCAGCAGTGTGTCCCGCTATGGCTACACCTTC. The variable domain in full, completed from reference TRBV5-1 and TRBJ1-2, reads KAGVTQTPRYLIKTRGQQVTLSCSPISGHRSVSWYQQTPGQGLQFLFEYFSETQRNKGNFPGRFSGRQFSNSRSEMNVSTLELGDSALYLCASSVSRYGYTFGSGTRLTVV.

CDR3 bases: TGTGCCAGCAGCTTACCTCCAGGGACTTCCTACAATGAGCAGTTCTTC. It translates to CASSLPPGTSYNEQFF. The chain couples TRBV7-8 to TRBJ2-1; the D gene is possibly TRBD2 (6 bases). The CDR3 length is 16 residues. V was trimmed by 2 bases and J by 1 base, leaving 12 bases between them. Germline loops: CDR1 SGHVS, CDR2 FQNEAQ.

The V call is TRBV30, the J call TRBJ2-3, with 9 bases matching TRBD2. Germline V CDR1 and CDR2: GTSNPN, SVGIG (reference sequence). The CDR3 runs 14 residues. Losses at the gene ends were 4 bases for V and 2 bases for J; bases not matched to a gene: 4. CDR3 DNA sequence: TGTGCCTGGAACCTAGCGGGGAACACAGATACGCAGTATTTT. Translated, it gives CAWNLAGNTDTQYF.

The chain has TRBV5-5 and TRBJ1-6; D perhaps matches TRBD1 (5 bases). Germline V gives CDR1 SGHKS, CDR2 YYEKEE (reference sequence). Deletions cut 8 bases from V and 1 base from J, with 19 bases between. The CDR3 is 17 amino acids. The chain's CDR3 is CASTRVGGRSYNSPLHF. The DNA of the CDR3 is TGTGCCAGTACGAGGGTGGGGGGTAGGTCCTATAATTCACCCCTCCACTTT.

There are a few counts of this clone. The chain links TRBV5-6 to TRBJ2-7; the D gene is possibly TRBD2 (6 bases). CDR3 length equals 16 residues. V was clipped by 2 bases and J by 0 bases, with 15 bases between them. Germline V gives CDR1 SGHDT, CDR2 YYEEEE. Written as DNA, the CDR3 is TGTGCCAGCAGCTTCGGTCGGGACTTGTACTCCTACGAGCAGTACTTC. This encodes CASSFGRDLYSYEQYF. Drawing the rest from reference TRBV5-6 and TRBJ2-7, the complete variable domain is DAGVTQSPTHLIKTRGQQVTLRCSPKSGHDTVSWYQQALGQGPQFIFQYYEEEERQRGNFPDRFSGHQFPNYSSELNVNALLLGDSALYLCASSFGRDLYSYEQYFGPGTRLTVT.

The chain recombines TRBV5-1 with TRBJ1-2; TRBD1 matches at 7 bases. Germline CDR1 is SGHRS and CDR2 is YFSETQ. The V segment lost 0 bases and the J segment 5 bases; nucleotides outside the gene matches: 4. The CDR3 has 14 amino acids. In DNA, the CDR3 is TGCGCCAGCAGCTTGGTTACAGGGGATTATGGCTACACCTTC. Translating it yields CASSLVTGDYGYTF.

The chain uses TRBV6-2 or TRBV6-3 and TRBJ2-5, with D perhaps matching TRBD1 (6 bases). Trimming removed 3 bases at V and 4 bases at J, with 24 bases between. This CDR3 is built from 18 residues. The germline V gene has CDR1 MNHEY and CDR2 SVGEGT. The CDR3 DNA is TGTGCCAGCAGTTATAGGCTCACGGGACAACTTAGGGCAGAGACCCAGTACTTC. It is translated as CASSYRLTGQLRAETQYF.

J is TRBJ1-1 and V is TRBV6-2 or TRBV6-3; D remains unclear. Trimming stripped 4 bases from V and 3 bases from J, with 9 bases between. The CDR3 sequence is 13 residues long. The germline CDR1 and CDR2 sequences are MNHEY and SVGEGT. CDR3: CASSSRGDTEAFF. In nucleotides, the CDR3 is TGTGCCAGCAGTTCACGGGGAGACACTGAAGCTTTCTTT.

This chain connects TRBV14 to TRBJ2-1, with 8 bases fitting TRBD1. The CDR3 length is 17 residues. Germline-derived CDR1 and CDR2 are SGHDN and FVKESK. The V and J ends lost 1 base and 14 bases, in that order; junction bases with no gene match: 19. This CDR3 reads CASSQVFGDTTGDREFF. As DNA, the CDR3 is TGTGCCAGCAGCCAAGTGTTCGGGGACACGACAGGGGACCGAGAGTTCTTC.

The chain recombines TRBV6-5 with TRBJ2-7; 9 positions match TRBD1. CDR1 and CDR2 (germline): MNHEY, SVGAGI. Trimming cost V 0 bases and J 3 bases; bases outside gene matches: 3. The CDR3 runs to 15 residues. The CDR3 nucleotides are TGTGCCAGCAGTTACTCGGACAGGGGCGGCTACGAGCAGTACTTC. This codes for CASSYSDRGGYEQYF.

CDR3 protein: CASSSSGTGPEAFF. The CDR3 nucleotides read TGTGCCAGCAGTTCCTCCGGGACAGGGCCTGAAGCTTTCTTT. J is TRBJ1-1 and V is TRBV27, with 9 bases fitting TRBD1. CDR3 size: 14 residues. Germline assignment: CDR1 MNHEY and CDR2 SMNVEV (reference sequence). J lost 6 bases, V lost 4 bases, and 6 bases had no gene match.

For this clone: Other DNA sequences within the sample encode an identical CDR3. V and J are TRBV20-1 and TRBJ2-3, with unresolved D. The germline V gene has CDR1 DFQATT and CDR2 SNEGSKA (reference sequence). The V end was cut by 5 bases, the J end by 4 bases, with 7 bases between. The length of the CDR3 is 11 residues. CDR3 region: CSALAADTQYF. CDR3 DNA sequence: TGCAGTGCTTTAGCCGCAGATACGCAGTATTTT.

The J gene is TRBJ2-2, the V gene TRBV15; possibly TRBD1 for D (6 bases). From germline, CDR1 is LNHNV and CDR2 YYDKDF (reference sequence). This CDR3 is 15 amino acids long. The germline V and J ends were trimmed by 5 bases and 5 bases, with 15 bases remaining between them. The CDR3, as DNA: TGTGCCACCAGCCCAGACAGGAGTTCGACCGGGGAGCTGTTTTTT. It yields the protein CATSPDRSSTGELFF.

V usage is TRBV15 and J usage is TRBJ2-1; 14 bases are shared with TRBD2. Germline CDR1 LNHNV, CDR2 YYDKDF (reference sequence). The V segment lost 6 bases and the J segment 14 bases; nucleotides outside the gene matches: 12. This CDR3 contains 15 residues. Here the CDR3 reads CATSSRLAGGPGEFF. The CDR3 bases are TGTGCCACCAGTTCCCGACTAGCGGGGGGGCCTGGGGAGTTCTTC. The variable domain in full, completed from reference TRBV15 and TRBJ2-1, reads DAMVIQNPRYQVTQFGKPVTLSCSQTLNHNVMYWYQQKSSQAPKLLFHYYDKDFNNEADTPDNFQSRRPNTSFCFLDIRSPGLGDTAMYLCATSSRLAGGPGEFFGPGTRLTVL.

CDR3 protein: CASSIAGHYNEQFF. CDR3 bases: TGTGCCAGTAGTATAGCTGGGCACTACAATGAGCAGTTCTTC. The J gene is TRBJ2-1, the V gene TRBV19; D is ambiguous. Germline V lookup: CDR1 LNHDA, CDR2 SQIVND (reference sequence). This CDR3 contains 14 residues. Between the trimmed V and J ends, which lost 1 base and 3 bases, there was a span of 7 bases.

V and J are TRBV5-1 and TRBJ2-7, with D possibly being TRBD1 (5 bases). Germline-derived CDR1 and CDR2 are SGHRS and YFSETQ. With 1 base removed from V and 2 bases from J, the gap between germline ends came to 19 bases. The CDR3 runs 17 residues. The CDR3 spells CASSLNPPTARTYEQYF. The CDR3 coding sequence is TGCGCCAGCAGCTTGAATCCCCCGACAGCTCGTACCTACGAGCAGTACTTC.

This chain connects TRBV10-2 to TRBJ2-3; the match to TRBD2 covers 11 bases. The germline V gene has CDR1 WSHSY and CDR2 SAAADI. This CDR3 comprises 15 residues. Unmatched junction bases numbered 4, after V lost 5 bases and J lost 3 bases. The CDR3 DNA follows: TGCGCCAGCAGTTCGACTAGCGGGGTTACAGATACGCAGTATTTT. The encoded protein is CASSSTSGVTDTQYF.

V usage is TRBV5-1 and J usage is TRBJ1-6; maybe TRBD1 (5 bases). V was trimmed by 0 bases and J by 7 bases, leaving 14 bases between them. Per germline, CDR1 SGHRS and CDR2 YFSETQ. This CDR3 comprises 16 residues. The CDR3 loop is CASSLVKGSGNSPLHF. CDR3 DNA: TGCGCCAGCAGCTTGGTTAAGGGGTCTGGGAATTCACCCCTCCACTTT.

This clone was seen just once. Here the CDR3 reads CASSPDRSEAFF. The CDR3 region has the DNA TGTGCCAGCAGCCCCGACAGGTCTGAAGCTTTCTTT. V usage is TRBV6-5 and J usage is TRBJ1-1; D perhaps matches TRBD1 (6 bases). V was cut by 6 bases and J by 6 bases, with 11 bases left in between. Germline-derived CDR1 and CDR2 are MNHEY and SVGAGI. The CDR3 consists of 12 residues.

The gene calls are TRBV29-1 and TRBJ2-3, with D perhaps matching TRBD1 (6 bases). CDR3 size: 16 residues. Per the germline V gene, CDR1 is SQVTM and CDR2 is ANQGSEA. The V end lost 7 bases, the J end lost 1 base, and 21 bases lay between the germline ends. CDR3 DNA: TGCAGCGCCGGACAGCCACAGTCCCGCCGCACAGATACGCAGTATTTT. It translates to CSAGQPQSRRTDTQYF.